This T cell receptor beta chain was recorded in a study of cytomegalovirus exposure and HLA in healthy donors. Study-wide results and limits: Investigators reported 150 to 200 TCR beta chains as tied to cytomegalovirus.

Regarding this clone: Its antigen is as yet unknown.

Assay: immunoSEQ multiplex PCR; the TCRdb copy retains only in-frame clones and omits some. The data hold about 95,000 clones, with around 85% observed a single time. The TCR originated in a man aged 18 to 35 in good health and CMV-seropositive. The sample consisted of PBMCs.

CDR3 sequence reads: CASSLGTVTGYYEQYV. The CDR3, as DNA: TGTGCCAGCAGCTTAGGGACCGTGACAGGGTACTACGAGCAGTACGTC. This chain uses TRBV11-2 with TRBJ2-7; 7 bases are a match to TRBD1. In germline, CDR1 is SGHAT, CDR2 FQNNGV. The CDR3 is made up of 16 amino acids. The ends lost 1 base at V and 3 bases at J; junction bases unmatched: 9.